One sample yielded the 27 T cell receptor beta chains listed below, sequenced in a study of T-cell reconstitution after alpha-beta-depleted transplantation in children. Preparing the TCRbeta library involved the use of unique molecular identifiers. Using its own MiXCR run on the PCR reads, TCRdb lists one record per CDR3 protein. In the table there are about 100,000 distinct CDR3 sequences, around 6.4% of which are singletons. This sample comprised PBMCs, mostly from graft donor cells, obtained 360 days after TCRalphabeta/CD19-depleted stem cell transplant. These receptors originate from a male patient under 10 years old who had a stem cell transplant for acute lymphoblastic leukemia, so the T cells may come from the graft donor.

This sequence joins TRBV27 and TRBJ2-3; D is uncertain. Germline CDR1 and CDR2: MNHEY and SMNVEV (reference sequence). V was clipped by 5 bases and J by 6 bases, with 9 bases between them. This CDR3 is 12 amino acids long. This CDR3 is CASSPHMDTQYF. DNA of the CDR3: TGTGCCAGCAGTCCCCACATGGATACGCAGTATTTT.

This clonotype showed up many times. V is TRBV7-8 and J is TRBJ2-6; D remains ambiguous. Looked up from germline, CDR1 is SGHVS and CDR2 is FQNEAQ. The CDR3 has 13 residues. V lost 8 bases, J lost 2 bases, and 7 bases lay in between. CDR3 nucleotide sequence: TGTGCCAGCTTGCTCCCTGGGGCCAACGTCCTGACTTTC. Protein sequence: CASLLPGANVLTF.

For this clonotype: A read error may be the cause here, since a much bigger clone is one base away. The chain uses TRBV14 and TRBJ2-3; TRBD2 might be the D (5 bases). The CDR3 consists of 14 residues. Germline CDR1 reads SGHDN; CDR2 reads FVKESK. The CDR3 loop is CTSSLGPGVDTQYF. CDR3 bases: TGTACCAGCAGCCTTGGACCCGGGGTGGATACGCAGTATTTT.

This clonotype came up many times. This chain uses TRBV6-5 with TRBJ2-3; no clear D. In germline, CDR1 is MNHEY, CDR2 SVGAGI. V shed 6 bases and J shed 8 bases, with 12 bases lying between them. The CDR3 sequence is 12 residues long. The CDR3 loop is CASSPRHGTQYF. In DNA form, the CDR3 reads TGTGCCAGCAGCCCCCGTCATGGTACGCAGTATTTT.

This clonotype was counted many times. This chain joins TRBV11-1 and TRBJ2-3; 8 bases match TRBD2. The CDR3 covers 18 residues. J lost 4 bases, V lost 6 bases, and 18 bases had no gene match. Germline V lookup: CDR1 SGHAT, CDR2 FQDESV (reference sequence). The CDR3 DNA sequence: TGTGCCAGCAGTCGAATTTGGAAAGGGAGCGGGGGCTCAGATACGCAGTATTTT. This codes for CASSRIWKGSGGSDTQYF.

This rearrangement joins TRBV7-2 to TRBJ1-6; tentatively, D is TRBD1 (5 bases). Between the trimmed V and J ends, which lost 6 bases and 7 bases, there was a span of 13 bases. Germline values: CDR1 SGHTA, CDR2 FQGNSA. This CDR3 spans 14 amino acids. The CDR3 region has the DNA TGTGCCAGCAGGCCGGGACTGGGGAATTCACCCCTCCACTTT. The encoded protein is CASRPGLGNSPLHF.

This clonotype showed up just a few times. The CDR3 sequence: CASSQVVSDTQYF. In nucleotides, the CDR3 is TGCGCCAGCAGCCAAGTGGTTTCAGATACGCAGTATTTT. The gene calls are TRBV4-3 and TRBJ2-3, with D uncertain. CDR3 size: 13 residues. Trimming removed 1 base from V and 4 bases from J, with 6 bases in between. Germline lookup yields CDR1 LGHNA and CDR2 YSLEER.

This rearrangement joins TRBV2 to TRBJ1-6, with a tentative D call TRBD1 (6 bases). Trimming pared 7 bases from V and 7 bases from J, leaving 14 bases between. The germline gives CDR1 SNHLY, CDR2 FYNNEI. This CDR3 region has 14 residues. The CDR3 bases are TGTGCCAGCATAGGGGGGCCAGGGAATTCACCCCTCCACTTT. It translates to CASIGGPGNSPLHF.

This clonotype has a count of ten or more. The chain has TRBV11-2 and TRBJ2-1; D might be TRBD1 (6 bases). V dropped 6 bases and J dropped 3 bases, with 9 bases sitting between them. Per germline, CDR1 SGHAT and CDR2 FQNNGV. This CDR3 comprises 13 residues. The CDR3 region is CASRQGLYNEQFF. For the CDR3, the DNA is TGTGCCAGCAGACAGGGTCTCTACAATGAGCAGTTCTTC.

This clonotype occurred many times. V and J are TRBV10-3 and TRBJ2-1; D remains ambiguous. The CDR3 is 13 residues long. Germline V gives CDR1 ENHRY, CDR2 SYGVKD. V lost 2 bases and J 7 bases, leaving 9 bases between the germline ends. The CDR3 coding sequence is TGTGCCATCAGTGAGCCTGGGTATAATGAGCAGTTCTTC. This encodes CAISEPGYNEQFF.

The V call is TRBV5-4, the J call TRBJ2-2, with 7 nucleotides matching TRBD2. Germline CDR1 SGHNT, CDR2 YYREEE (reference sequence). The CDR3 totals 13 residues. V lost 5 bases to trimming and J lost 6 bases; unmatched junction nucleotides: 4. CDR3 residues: CASRGRDAGELFF. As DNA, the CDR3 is TGTGCCAGCAGGGGGAGGGACGCCGGGGAGCTGTTTTTT.

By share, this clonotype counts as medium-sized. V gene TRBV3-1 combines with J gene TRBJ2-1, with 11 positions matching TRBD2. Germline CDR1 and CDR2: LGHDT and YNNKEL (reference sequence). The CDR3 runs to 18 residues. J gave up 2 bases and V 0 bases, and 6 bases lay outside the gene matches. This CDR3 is CASSQDFPSGGTYNEQFF. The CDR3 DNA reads TGTGCCAGCAGCCAAGATTTCCCTAGCGGGGGGACCTACAATGAGCAGTTCTTC.

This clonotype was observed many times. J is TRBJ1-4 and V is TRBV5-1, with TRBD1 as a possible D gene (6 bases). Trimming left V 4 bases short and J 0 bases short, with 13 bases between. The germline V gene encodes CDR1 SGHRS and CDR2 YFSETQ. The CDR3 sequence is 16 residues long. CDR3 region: CASSPRGPATNEKLFF. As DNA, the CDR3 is TGCGCCAGCAGCCCCCGGGGGCCTGCAACTAATGAAAAACTGTTTTTT.

CDR3 region: CASSRGRAYEQYF. CDR3 DNA: TGCGCCAGCAGCCGCGGTAGAGCCTACGAGCAGTACTTC. The J gene is TRBJ2-7, the V gene TRBV5-1; D call uncertain. From germline, CDR1 is SGHRS and CDR2 YFSETQ. The CDR3 has 13 amino acids. Between the trimmed V and J ends, which lost 4 bases and 2 bases, there was a span of 10 bases.

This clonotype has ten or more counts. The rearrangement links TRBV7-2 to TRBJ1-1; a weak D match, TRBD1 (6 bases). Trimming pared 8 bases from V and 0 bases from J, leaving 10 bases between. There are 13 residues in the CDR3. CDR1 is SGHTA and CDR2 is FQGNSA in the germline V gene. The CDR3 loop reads CASRGQLNTEAFF. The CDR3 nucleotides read TGTGCCAGCCGAGGACAGTTGAACACTGAAGCTTTCTTT. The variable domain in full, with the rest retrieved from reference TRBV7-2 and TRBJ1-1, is GAGVSQSPSNKVTEKGKDVELRCDPISGHTALYWYRQSLGQGLEFLIYFQGNSAPDKSGLPSDRFSAERTGGSVSTLTIQRTQQEDSAVYLCASRGQLNTEAFFGQGTRLTVV.

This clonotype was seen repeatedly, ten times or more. The CDR3 sequence is CASSPDRGRYEQYF. The CDR3 nucleotides read TGTGCCAGCAGCCCAGACAGGGGGCGGTACGAGCAGTACTTC. The genes are TRBV28 and TRBJ2-7; 10 bases map to TRBD1. V gave up 6 bases and J gave up 4 bases; unmatched junction bases: 6. Germline V gives CDR1 MDHEN, CDR2 SYDVKM. This CDR3 region has 14 residues.

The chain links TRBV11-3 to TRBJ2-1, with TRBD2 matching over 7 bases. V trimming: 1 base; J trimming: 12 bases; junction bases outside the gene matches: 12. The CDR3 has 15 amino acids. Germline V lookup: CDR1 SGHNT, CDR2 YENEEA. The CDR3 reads CASSLAAGDVRGQFF. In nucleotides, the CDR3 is TGTGCCAGCAGCTTAGCGGCGGGAGATGTACGCGGGCAGTTCTTC.

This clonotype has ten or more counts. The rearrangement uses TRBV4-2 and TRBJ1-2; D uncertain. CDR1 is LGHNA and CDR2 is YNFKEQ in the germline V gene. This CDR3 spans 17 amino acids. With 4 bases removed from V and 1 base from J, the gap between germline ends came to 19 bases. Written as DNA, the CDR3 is TGTGCCAGCAGCCCCTCCAGAGACGCACTACTTAACTATGGCTACACCTTC. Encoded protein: CASSPSRDALLNYGYTF.

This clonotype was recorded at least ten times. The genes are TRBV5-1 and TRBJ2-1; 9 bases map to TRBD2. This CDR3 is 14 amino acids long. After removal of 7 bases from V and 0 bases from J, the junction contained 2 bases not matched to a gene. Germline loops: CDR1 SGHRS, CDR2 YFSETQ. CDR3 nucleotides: TGCGCCAGCCGACTAGCGGACTCCTACAATGAGCAGTTCTTC. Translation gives CASRLADSYNEQFF.

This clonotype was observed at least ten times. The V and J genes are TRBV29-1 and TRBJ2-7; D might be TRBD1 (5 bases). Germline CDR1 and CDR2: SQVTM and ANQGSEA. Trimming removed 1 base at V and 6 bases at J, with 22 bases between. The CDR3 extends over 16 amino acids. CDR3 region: CSVEGALGHIAGEQYF. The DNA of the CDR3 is TGCAGCGTTGAAGGAGCCCTCGGACATATTGCCGGCGAGCAGTACTTC.

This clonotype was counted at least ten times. This CDR3 is CASSVSGGVINTGELFF. The CDR3 DNA follows: TGTGCCAGCAGTGTTAGCGGGGGGGTCATCAACACCGGGGAGCTGTTTTTT. The rearrangement uses TRBV28 and TRBJ2-2, with 11 bases matching TRBD2. Trimming at V came to 5 bases and at J to 2 bases, leaving 7 bases not matched to a gene. Germline V lookup: CDR1 MDHEN, CDR2 SYDVKM. The CDR3 covers 17 residues. The whole variable domain, filled in from reference TRBV28 and TRBJ2-2, reads DVKVTQSSRYLVKRTGEKVFLECVQDMDHENMFWYRQDPGLGLRLIYFSYDVKMKEKGDIPEGYSVSREKKERFSLILESASTNQTSMYLCASSVSGGVINTGELFFGEGSRLTVL.

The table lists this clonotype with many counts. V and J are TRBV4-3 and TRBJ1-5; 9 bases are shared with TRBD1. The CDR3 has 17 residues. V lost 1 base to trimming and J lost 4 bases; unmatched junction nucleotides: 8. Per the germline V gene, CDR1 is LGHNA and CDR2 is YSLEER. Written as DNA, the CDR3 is TGCGCCAGCAGCCAAGTCCTCGGGACAGGGTCGAATCAGCCCCAGCATTTT. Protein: CASSQVLGTGSNQPQHF.

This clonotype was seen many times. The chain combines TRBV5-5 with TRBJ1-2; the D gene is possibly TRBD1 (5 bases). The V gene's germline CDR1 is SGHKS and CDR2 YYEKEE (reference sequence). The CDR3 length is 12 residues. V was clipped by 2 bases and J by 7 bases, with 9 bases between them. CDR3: CASSLWGGGYTF. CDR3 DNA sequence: TGTGCCAGCAGCTTATGGGGCGGTGGCTACACCTTC.

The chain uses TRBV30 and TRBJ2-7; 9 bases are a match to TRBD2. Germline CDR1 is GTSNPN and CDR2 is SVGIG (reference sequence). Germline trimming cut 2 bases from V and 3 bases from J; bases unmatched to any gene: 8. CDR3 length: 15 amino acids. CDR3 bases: TGTGCCTGGAGTCCCGAGGGACTAGCCCGCTACGAGCAGTACTTC. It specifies CAWSPEGLARYEQYF.

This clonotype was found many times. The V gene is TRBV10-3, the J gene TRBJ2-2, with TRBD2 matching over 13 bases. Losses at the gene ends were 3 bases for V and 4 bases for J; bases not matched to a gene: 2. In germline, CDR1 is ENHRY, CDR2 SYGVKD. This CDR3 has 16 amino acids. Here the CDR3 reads CAISERLAGGTGELFF. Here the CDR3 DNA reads TGTGCCATCAGTGAACGACTAGCGGGGGGCACCGGGGAGCTGTTTTTT.

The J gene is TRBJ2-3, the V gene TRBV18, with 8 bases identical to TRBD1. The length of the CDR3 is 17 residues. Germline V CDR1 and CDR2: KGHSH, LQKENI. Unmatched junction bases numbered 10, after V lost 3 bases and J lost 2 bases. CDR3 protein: CASSPDRGQGDTDTQYF. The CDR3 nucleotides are TGTGCCAGCTCACCTGACCGAGGACAGGGCGACACAGATACGCAGTATTTT.

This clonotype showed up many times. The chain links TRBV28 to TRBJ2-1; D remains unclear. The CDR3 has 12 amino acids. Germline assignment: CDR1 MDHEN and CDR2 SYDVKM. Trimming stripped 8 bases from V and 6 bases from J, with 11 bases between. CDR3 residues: CASLRYINEQFF. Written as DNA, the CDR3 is TGTGCCAGCCTCCGATATATCAATGAGCAGTTCTTC.